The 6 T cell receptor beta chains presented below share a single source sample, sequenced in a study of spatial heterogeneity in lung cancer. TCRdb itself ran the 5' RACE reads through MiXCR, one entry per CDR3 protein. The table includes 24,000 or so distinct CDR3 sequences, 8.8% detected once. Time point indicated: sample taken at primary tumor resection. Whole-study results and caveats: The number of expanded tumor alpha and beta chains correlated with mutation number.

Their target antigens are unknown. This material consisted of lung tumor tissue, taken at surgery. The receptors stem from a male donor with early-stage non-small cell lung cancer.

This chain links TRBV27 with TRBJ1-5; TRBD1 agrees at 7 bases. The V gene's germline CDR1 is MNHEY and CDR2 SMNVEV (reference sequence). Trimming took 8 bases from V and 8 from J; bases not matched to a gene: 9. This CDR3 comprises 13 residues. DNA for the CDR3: TGTGCCAGCGGCGGGACAGCATATGAGCCCCAGCATTTT. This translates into CASGGTAYEPQHF.

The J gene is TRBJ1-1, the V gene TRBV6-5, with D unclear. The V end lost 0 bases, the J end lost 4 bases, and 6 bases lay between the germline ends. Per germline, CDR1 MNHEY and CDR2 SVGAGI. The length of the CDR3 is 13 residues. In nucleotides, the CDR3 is TGTGCCAGCAGTTACTCTGGGCGCACTGAAGCTTTCTTT. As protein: CASSYSGRTEAFF.

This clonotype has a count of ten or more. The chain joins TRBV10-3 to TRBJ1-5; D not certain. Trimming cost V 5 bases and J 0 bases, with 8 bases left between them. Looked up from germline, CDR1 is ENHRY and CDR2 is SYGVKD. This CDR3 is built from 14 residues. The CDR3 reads CAISKRDSNQPQHF. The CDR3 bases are TGTGCCATCAGTAAGAGGGATAGCAATCAGCCCCAGCATTTT.

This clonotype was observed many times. CDR3 protein: CASSLETGGVGSPLHF. CDR3 coding DNA: TGTGCCAGCAGTTTAGAGACAGGGGGCGTTGGTTCACCCCTCCACTTT. The rearrangement joins TRBV28 to TRBJ1-6, with 10 nucleotides matching TRBD1. CDR1 and CDR2 (germline): MDHEN, SYDVKM. Trimming removed 2 bases from V and 9 bases from J; junction bases left unmatched: 7. The CDR3 covers 16 residues.

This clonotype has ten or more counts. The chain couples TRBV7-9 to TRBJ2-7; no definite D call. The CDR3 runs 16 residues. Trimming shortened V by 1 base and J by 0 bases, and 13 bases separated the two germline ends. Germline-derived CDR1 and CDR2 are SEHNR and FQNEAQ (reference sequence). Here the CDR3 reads CASSLGTGGFSYEQYF. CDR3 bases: TGTGCCAGCAGCTTAGGGACCGGCGGTTTCTCCTACGAGCAGTACTTC.

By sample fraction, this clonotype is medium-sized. DNA of the CDR3: TGTGCCAGCAGTTCGACAGAGATTAGCACAGATACGCAGTATTTT. It codes for CASSSTEISTDTQYF. The chain uses TRBV7-9 and TRBJ2-3; D might be TRBD1 (5 bases). The CDR3 totals 15 residues. Germline V gene lookup returns CDR1 SEHNR and CDR2 FQNEAQ (reference sequence). The V and J ends lost 6 bases and 0 bases respectively, with 13 bases between them. Full variable domain (remainder filled in from reference TRBV7-9 and TRBJ2-3): DTGVSQNPRHKITKRGQNVTFRCDPISEHNRLYWYRQTLGQGPEFLTYFQNEAQLEKSRLLSDRFSAERPKGSFSTLEIQRTEQGDSAMYLCASSSTEISTDTQYFGPGTRLTVL.